This entry lists 25 T cell receptor beta chains sequenced from one sample in a study of beta chain features in type 1 diabetes. Sequenced material consisted of expressed TCRB transcripts (all of the isolated RNA was reverse transcribed). Only in-frame clones appear in the TCRdb table, and some are missing; sequencing was by immunoSEQ multiplex PCR. Among hundreds of thousands of clones listed, 11% to 15% were seen once. Study-wide findings and caveats: When Type 1 diabetes patients were examined, their TCRB CDR3s proved moderately but significantly shorter in all four CD4+ subsets.

No cognate antigen is known for these TCRs. The sequenced sample consisted of naive CD4+ T cells from blood. The origin of the receptors is a young man with type 1 diabetes.

This clone was seen more than once but under ten times. The chain joins TRBV2 to TRBJ2-1; TRBD1 aligns across 8 bases. V lost 11 bases and J lost 7; bases outside the gene matches: 13. The CDR3 has 14 residues. Germline values: CDR1 SNHLY, CDR2 FYNNEI. Here the CDR3 reads CAVPQGARSNEQFF. The CDR3 region has the DNA TGTGCCGTTCCTCAGGGGGCGAGATCGAATGAGCAGTTCTTC.

The rearrangement joins TRBV9 to TRBJ1-2; 8 positions match TRBD1. The CDR3 length is 16 residues. CDR1 is SGDLS, CDR2 YYNGEE, per germline. Trimming removed 0 bases from V and 8 bases from J; junction bases left unmatched: 12. CDR3 nucleotide sequence: TGTGCCAGCAGCGTAGCCGGACAGGGAGCGGATAGGGGCTACACCTTC. Its translation is CASSVAGQGADRGYTF.

There are a few counts of this clone. This chain links TRBV7-9 with TRBJ2-3; 11 positions match TRBD1. Germline V gene data show CDR1 as SEHNR and CDR2 as FQNEAQ (reference sequence). The CDR3 spans 13 residues. Here the CDR3 DNA reads TGTGGACCGGGACAGGGGGACACAGATACGCAGTATTTT. It codes for CGPGQGDTDTQYF.

The rearrangement links TRBV7-9 to TRBJ1-3; D gene unclear. The CDR3 has 14 residues. V was pared by 4 bases and J by 0 bases, with 7 bases between. CDR1 SEHNR and CDR2 FQNEAQ come from the germline V gene (reference sequence). The CDR3 DNA reads TGTGCCAGCAGCTCGACCGTCTCTGGAAACACCATATATTTT. The encoded protein is CASSSTVSGNTIYF.

The V and J genes are TRBV29-1 and TRBJ2-6; no reliable D call. V lost 3 bases and J 0 bases, leaving 6 bases between the germline ends. The CDR3 extends over 14 amino acids. The germline gives CDR1 SQVTM, CDR2 ANQGSEA. The CDR3 sequence is CSVDAVSGANVLTF. CDR3 coding DNA: TGCAGCGTTGATGCAGTCTCTGGGGCCAACGTCCTGACTTTC.

The chain recombines TRBV28 with TRBJ2-5; D is possibly TRBD1 (6 bases). This CDR3 has 13 residues. Per the germline V gene, CDR1 is MDHEN and CDR2 is SYDVKM. V lost 5 bases and J lost 4, with 11 bases in between. CDR3 sequence: CASSLDSLETQYF. DNA of the CDR3: TGTGCCAGCAGTCTGGACAGCCTAGAGACCCAGTACTTC.

The chain employs TRBV6-5 and TRBJ1-1, with 10 bases identical to TRBD1. V was pared by 6 bases and J by 5 bases, with 9 bases of the junction left unmatched. Germline CDR1 is MNHEY and CDR2 is SVGAGI. The CDR3 sequence is 15 residues long. CDR3 region: CASRAPGTGVTEAFF. CDR3 nucleotide sequence: TGTGCCAGCAGAGCTCCGGGGACAGGGGTAACTGAAGCTTTCTTT.

This clone was seen more than once but under ten times. This chain connects TRBV6-1 to TRBJ1-4, with TRBD1 matching 9 bases. The CDR3 has 14 amino acids. V was pared by 6 bases and J by 8 bases, with 7 bases of the junction left unmatched. Looked up from germline, CDR1 is MNHNS and CDR2 is SASEGT. This CDR3 reads CASSSGTGREKLFF. The CDR3 DNA reads TGTGCCAGCAGCTCCGGGACAGGGAGGGAAAAACTGTTTTTT.

This clone was found a few times. The V call is TRBV18, the J call TRBJ2-1; TRBD2 matches 8 bases. J gave up 6 bases and V 9 bases, and 7 bases lay outside the gene matches. Germline CDR1 KGHSH, CDR2 LQKENI. There are 13 residues in the CDR3. DNA of the CDR3: TGTGCCAGTTCCGGGACTAGGCCCAATGAGCAGTTCTTC. This codes for CASSGTRPNEQFF.

There are a few counts of this clone. V gene TRBV6-5 combines with J gene TRBJ1-2; tentative D call: TRBD1 (6 bases). This CDR3 is 15 amino acids long. Germline V CDR1 and CDR2: MNHEY, SVGAGI. V lost 2 bases to trimming and J lost 2 bases, with 12 bases between them. In DNA, the CDR3 is TGTGCCAGCAGTTACACCTCTCAGGGGAACTATGGCTACACCTTC. It is translated as CASSYTSQGNYGYTF.

With respect to this clone: The same CDR3 also results from other DNA sequences found in this sample. This chain links TRBV5-1 with TRBJ1-5; D is unclear. Trimming took 0 bases from V and 0 from J, leaving 7 bases between them. Germline V gene sequence: CDR1 SGHRS, CDR2 YFSETQ. The CDR3 runs 15 residues. The CDR3 sequence: CASSLEGYSNQPQHF. CDR3 DNA sequence: TGCGCCAGCAGCTTGGAAGGGTATAGCAATCAGCCCCAGCATTTT.

This clone was seen a handful of times. The CDR3 nucleotides are TGTGCCTGGAGTGACCTTTCTAACTATGGCTACACCTTC. Translating it yields CAWSDLSNYGYTF. The J gene is TRBJ1-2, the V gene TRBV30; no definite D call. Germline lookup yields CDR1 GTSNPN and CDR2 SVGIG (reference sequence). V was cut by 1 base and J by 0 bases, with 6 bases left in between. There are 13 residues in the CDR3.

The chain has TRBV29-1 and TRBJ2-5, with D unresolved. Deletions cut 4 bases from V and 2 bases from J, with 8 bases between. Germline CDR1 is SQVTM and CDR2 is ANQGSEA. This CDR3 is built from 12 residues. The chain's CDR3 is CSVGPSQETQYF. In DNA, the CDR3 is TGCAGCGTTGGACCCTCTCAAGAGACCCAGTACTTC.

There are a few counts of this clone. J is TRBJ1-2 and V is TRBV29-1; 7 nucleotides line up with TRBD1. Germline lookup yields CDR1 SQVTM and CDR2 ANQGSEA. CDR3 size: 12 residues. With V trimmed by 7 bases and J by 3 bases, 5 bases remained unmatched. CDR3 residues: CSGVQGDYGYTF. CDR3 DNA: TGCAGCGGGGTGCAGGGGGACTATGGCTACACCTTC. The whole variable domain, remainder taken from reference TRBV29-1 and TRBJ1-2, is SAVISQKPSRDICQRGTSLTIQCQVDSQVTMMFWYRQQPGQSLTLIATANQGSEATYESGFVIDKFPISRPNLTFSTLTVSNMSPEDSSIYLCSGVQGDYGYTFGSGTRLTVV.

This chain uses TRBV7-9 with TRBJ2-3; D is ambiguous. The CDR3 consists of 13 residues. From germline, CDR1 is SEHNR and CDR2 FQNEAQ (reference sequence). Trimming removed 8 bases from V and 0 bases from J, with 9 bases in between. CDR3 in DNA: TGTGCCAGCGGGATCTCTAGCACAGATACGCAGTATTTT. Protein product: CASGISSTDTQYF. The full variable domain, its missing parts supplied by reference TRBV7-9 and TRBJ2-3, is DTGVSQNPRHKITKRGQNVTFRCDPISEHNRLYWYRQTLGQGPEFLTYFQNEAQLEKSRLLSDRFSAERPKGSFSTLEIQRTEQGDSAMYLCASGISSTDTQYFGPGTRLTVL.

Only a few counts were recorded for this clone. The V gene is TRBV4-1, the J gene TRBJ2-3; D possibly corresponds to TRBD2 (6 bases). CDR3 length equals 20 residues. V was shortened by 1 base and J by 0 bases, with 23 bases between the two germline ends. Germline loops: CDR1 MGHRA, CDR2 YSYEKL. The CDR3 protein is CASSQGEAGRRRTSTDTQYF. CDR3 nucleotides: TGCGCCAGCAGCCAAGGCGAGGCGGGAAGACGCAGAACTAGCACAGATACGCAGTATTTT.

The genes are TRBV27 and TRBJ2-2; D ambiguous. Germline CDR1 and CDR2: MNHEY and SMNVEV (reference sequence). V was cut by 3 bases and J by 0 bases, with 11 bases left in between. This CDR3 has 16 amino acids. The CDR3 loop is CASSFRGVANTGELFF. CDR3 bases: TGTGCCAGCAGTTTTCGTGGGGTTGCGAACACCGGGGAGCTGTTTTTT.

This chain links TRBV18 with TRBJ2-1; 10 bases are shared with TRBD1. Germline loops: CDR1 KGHSH, CDR2 LQKENI. This CDR3 is 13 amino acids long. The V and J ends lost 3 bases and 9 bases, in that order; junction bases with no gene match: 2. The CDR3 nucleotides are TGTGCCAGCTCACCCGGACAGGGGGGTGAGCAGTTCTTC. It yields the protein CASSPGQGGEQFF.

This clone was picked up a small number of times. The V and J genes are TRBV9 and TRBJ1-1; no reliable D call. The CDR3 has 14 amino acids. CDR1 and CDR2 from the germline V gene are SGDLS and YYNGEE. V was trimmed by 4 bases and J by 3 bases, leaving 13 bases between them. The CDR3 region is CASSFLGRDTEAFF. In DNA, the CDR3 is TGTGCCAGCAGCTTCCTGGGGAGAGACACTGAAGCTTTCTTT.

The V and J genes are TRBV5-1 and TRBJ2-7, with D perhaps matching TRBD2 (6 bases). Germline V gives CDR1 SGHRS, CDR2 YFSETQ. Trimming stripped 2 bases from V and 0 bases from J, with 12 bases between. The CDR3 has 15 residues. The chain's CDR3 is CASSFGTQGSYEQYF. The CDR3 coding sequence is TGCGCCAGCAGCTTCGGGACTCAAGGCTCCTACGAGCAGTACTTC.

The gene calls are TRBV29-1 and TRBJ2-7; 8 positions agree with TRBD2. CDR3 size: 14 residues. V lost 7 bases to trimming and J lost 1 base; unmatched junction nucleotides: 9. The germline V gene encodes CDR1 SQVTM and CDR2 ANQGSEA. CDR3: CSGAGGSTSYEQYF. In DNA form, the CDR3 reads TGCAGCGGGGCGGGGGGCAGTACGTCCTACGAGCAGTACTTC.

The chain combines TRBV29-1 with TRBJ1-4, with 9 nucleotides matching TRBD1. V was pared by 5 bases and J by 7 bases, with 17 bases of the junction left unmatched. This CDR3 is built from 17 residues. From germline, CDR1 is SQVTM and CDR2 ANQGSEA. The CDR3 protein is CSVRAQLRDRDPEKLFF. Written as DNA, the CDR3 is TGCAGCGTTCGAGCCCAGCTTAGGGACAGGGACCCTGAAAAACTGTTTTTT.

This rearrangement joins TRBV7-9 to TRBJ2-7, with 8 bases identical to TRBD1. This CDR3 is 16 amino acids long. The trim removed 1 base at V and 2 bases at J, leaving 7 bases unmatched. Germline V gene data show CDR1 as SEHNR and CDR2 as FQNEAQ (reference sequence). The CDR3 spells CASSLDGGTGPYEQYF. The CDR3 DNA is TGTGCCAGCAGCTTAGATGGTGGGACAGGTCCCTACGAGCAGTACTTC.

The chain carries TRBV6-5 and TRBJ2-7; possibly TRBD1 or TRBD2 for D (5 bases each). The germline gives CDR1 MNHEY, CDR2 SVGAGI. There are 13 residues in the CDR3. V lost 5 bases, J lost 6 bases, and 14 bases lay in between. The CDR3 protein is CASSPRDGGEQYF. In DNA, the CDR3 is TGTGCCAGCAGTCCTCGGGACGGCGGCGAGCAGTACTTC.

This clone was observed a handful of times. This rearrangement joins TRBV10-3 to TRBJ2-5; D not certain. CDR3 length: 15 residues. V was cut by 3 bases and J by 1 base, with 12 bases left in between. CDR1 is ENHRY and CDR2 is SYGVKD in the germline V gene. The CDR3 is CAISETLGAQETQYF. For the CDR3, the DNA is TGTGCCATCAGTGAAACCCTCGGAGCCCAAGAGACCCAGTACTTC.